The 27 T cell receptor beta chains reported below all come from one sample, sequenced in a study of blood T cell repertoires in COVID-19. The protocol was immunoSEQ multiplex PCR, while the TCRdb copy is restricted to in-frame clones and leaves out a portion. The sample records 100,000 to 150,000 clones, about 83% being singletons. Sequences were obtained from peripheral blood. The receptors derive from a man in his 60s with acute or convalescent COVID-19.

This chain links TRBV30 with TRBJ2-3, with D tentatively TRBD2 (6 bases). Between the trimmed V and J ends, which lost 3 bases and 0 bases, there was a span of 10 bases. The germline V gene encodes CDR1 GTSNPN and CDR2 SVGIG (reference sequence). The CDR3 has 14 residues. CDR3 DNA: TGTGCCTGGAGGTCTAGCGCCAGCACAGATACGCAGTATTTT. It yields the protein CAWRSSASTDTQYF.

The chain uses TRBV11-3 and TRBJ2-5, with a possible D match to TRBD2 (7 bases). V was cut by 1 base and J by 0 bases, with 15 bases left in between. The CDR3 loop spans 17 amino acids. Germline V gene data show CDR1 as SGHNT and CDR2 as YENEEA. The CDR3 reads CASSLGGGRGHQETQYF. CDR3 in DNA: TGTGCCAGCAGCTTAGGGGGGGGCAGGGGCCACCAAGAGACCCAGTACTTC. Supplemented by reference TRBV11-3 and TRBJ2-5, the full variable domain reads EAGVVQSPRYKIIEKKQPVAFWCNPISGHNTLYWYLQNLGQGPELLIRYENEEAVDDSQLPKDRFSAERLKGVDSTLKIQPAELGDSAVYLCASSLGGGRGHQETQYFGPGTRLLVL.

The chain has TRBV7-9 and TRBJ2-1; possible D gene TRBD2, 6 bases. Germline lookup yields CDR1 SEHNR and CDR2 FQNEAQ (reference sequence). Trimming took 1 base from V and 7 from J, leaving 11 bases between them. This CDR3 has 14 amino acids. CDR3 sequence reads: CASSLVAAANEQFF. The DNA of the CDR3 is TGTGCCAGCAGCTTAGTAGCGGCGGCTAATGAGCAGTTCTTC.

The gene calls are TRBV7-2 and TRBJ1-1; no definite D call. Germline-derived CDR1 and CDR2 are SGHTA and FQGNSA. V was pared by 5 bases and J by 2 bases, with 12 bases between. This CDR3 is built from 14 residues. The CDR3 sequence is CASSMTRTNTEAFF. As DNA, the CDR3 is TGTGCCAGCAGCATGACCCGGACTAACACTGAAGCTTTCTTT.

The J gene is TRBJ1-1, the V gene TRBV15; 9 positions match TRBD1. The J segment lost 3 bases and the V segment lost 4 bases, leaving 6 bases of the junction unmatched. This CDR3 has 15 amino acids. CDR1 and CDR2 (germline): LNHNV, YYDKDF (reference sequence). DNA of the CDR3: TGTGCCACCAGCAAGGGACAGGGATATGACACTGAAGCTTTCTTT. This encodes CATSKGQGYDTEAFF.

This rearrangement joins TRBV5-1 to TRBJ2-2; 7 bases fit TRBD1. The germline CDR1 and CDR2 sequences are SGHRS and YFSETQ. Trimming cost V 3 bases and J 1 base; bases outside gene matches: 3. The CDR3 consists of 15 residues. This chain's CDR3 is CASSYRQGNTGELFF. CDR3 bases: TGCGCCAGCAGCTATAGACAGGGGAACACCGGGGAGCTGTTTTTT.

Many counts were recorded for this clone. The V gene is TRBV19, the J gene TRBJ2-3; TRBD2 agrees at 11 bases. The trim removed 1 base at V and 1 base at J, leaving 7 bases unmatched. CDR3 length: 18 residues. The germline V gene encodes CDR1 LNHDA and CDR2 SQIVND (reference sequence). CDR3 nucleotide sequence: TGTGCCAGTAGTATAGGTCCGACTAGCGGGACCCGCACAGATACGCAGTATTTT. Translation: CASSIGPTSGTRTDTQYF.

V gene TRBV4-1 combines with J gene TRBJ2-3; 7 bases agree with TRBD2. V was clipped by 1 base and J by 3 bases; unmatched bases: 10. Germline V gene sequence: CDR1 MGHRA, CDR2 YSYEKL. The CDR3 sequence is 17 residues long. CDR3 sequence: CASSQGPGEGLTDTQYF. The CDR3 nucleotides read TGCGCCAGCAGCCAAGGTCCGGGGGAGGGCCTTACAGATACGCAGTATTTT.

The V and J genes are TRBV21-1 and TRBJ2-3; the table calls TRBD2, which could not be checked here. TRBV21-1 corresponds to a pseudogene. The CDR3 contains 16 residues. Written as DNA, the CDR3 is TGTGCCCCTGTTAAAATGCGGGAGAAAGGGACAGATACGCAGTATTTT. As protein: CAPVKMREKGTDTQYF.

In its sample, this clone was seen a few times. Sequence at one end of the junction differs from germline and may be a read error. For the CDR3, the DNA is TGTGCCAGCAGTTCCTATATGGACACGCTCTTC. This codes for CASSSYMDTLF. The chain uses TRBV28 and TRBJ1-2; perhaps TRBD1 as D (5 bases). CDR3 length: 11 amino acids. Germline-derived CDR1 and CDR2 are MDHEN and SYDVKM.

In DNA, the CDR3 is TGTGCCAGCTCACCACTTCCGACTACAGGCCGGGGGGCTCCCCAGCATTTT. It specifies CASSPLPTTGRGAPQHF. The chain has TRBV18 and TRBJ1-5; a weak D match, TRBD1 (6 bases). Trimming left V 1 base short and J 10 bases short, with 23 bases between. Germline V gene data show CDR1 as KGHSH and CDR2 as LQKENI. This CDR3 is 17 amino acids long.

This clone was counted only a few times. The genes are TRBV18 and TRBJ1-1; D possibly corresponds to TRBD1 (6 bases). This CDR3 comprises 14 residues. The V gene lost 3 bases and the J gene lost 6 bases, with 14 bases spanning the gap. Per germline, CDR1 KGHSH and CDR2 LQKENI. CDR3 DNA sequence: TGTGCCAGCTCACCTTTAATGGACAGCCCTGAAGCTTTCTTT. It translates to CASSPLMDSPEAFF.

The chain couples TRBV5-6 to TRBJ2-2; 12 bases map to TRBD2. V trimming: 0 bases; J trimming: 1 base; junction bases outside the gene matches: 1. CDR1 is SGHDT and CDR2 is YYEEEE in the germline V gene. The CDR3 loop spans 17 amino acids. The CDR3 loop reads CASSLVTSGGNTGELFF. The CDR3 bases are TGTGCCAGCAGCTTGGTGACTAGCGGGGGGAACACCGGGGAGCTGTTTTTT.

The chain uses TRBV2 and TRBJ1-2; 7 nucleotides align to TRBD1. Trimming took 6 bases from V and 4 from J; bases not matched to a gene: 8. This CDR3 is 14 amino acids long. Germline values: CDR1 SNHLY, CDR2 FYNNEI. Written as DNA, the CDR3 is TGTGCCAGCAGGGAGGACAGGCCCCTCTATGGCTACACCTTC. Translated, it gives CASREDRPLYGYTF.

The CDR3 is CASSQGRDSYNEQFF. CDR3 nucleotides: TGTGCCAGCAGCCAAGGCAGGGATTCCTACAATGAGCAGTTCTTC. The V gene is TRBV4-2, the J gene TRBJ2-1; weak D call: TRBD1 (5 bases). The CDR3 is 15 amino acids. Germline V lookup: CDR1 LGHNA, CDR2 YNFKEQ. The V and J ends lost 1 base and 1 base respectively, with 8 bases between them.

This chain joins TRBV25-1 and TRBJ2-7, with D unclear. Germline V lookup: CDR1 MGHDK, CDR2 SYGVNS. The CDR3 sequence is 15 residues long. Trimming stripped 7 bases from V and 3 bases from J, with 19 bases between. Written as DNA, the CDR3 is TGTGCCAGCACCCCATCGGTAGGCCACTACTACGAGCAGTACTTC. Protein sequence: CASTPSVGHYYEQYF.

This chain connects TRBV6-5 to TRBJ2-2; tentative D call: TRBD1 (6 bases). Per germline, CDR1 MNHEY and CDR2 SVGAGI. The CDR3 runs to 16 residues. Trimming cost V 0 bases and J 1 base, with 9 bases left between them. The DNA for the CDR3 is TGTGCCAGCAGTTACTCCCCACAGGGGAACACCGGGGAGCTGTTTTTT. Protein: CASSYSPQGNTGELFF.

A word on this clone: Other nucleotide sequences from this sample produce the same CDR3. This chain uses TRBV5-1 with TRBJ2-3; 11 positions agree with TRBD2. Germline V gene sequence: CDR1 SGHRS, CDR2 YFSETQ. Trimming cost V 4 bases and J 0 bases; bases outside gene matches: 4. This CDR3 comprises 16 residues. The DNA for the CDR3 is TGCGCCAGCAGCAAGACTAGCGGGACTAGCACAGATACGCAGTATTTT. Residues: CASSKTSGTSTDTQYF.

The chain combines TRBV5-4 with TRBJ1-1; D gene uncertain. CDR1 and CDR2 from the germline V gene are SGHNT and YYREEE (reference sequence). Between the trimmed V and J ends, which lost 4 bases and 0 bases, there was a span of 13 bases. The CDR3 loop spans 15 amino acids. The CDR3 protein is CASSLPPGMNTEAFF. In DNA form, the CDR3 reads TGTGCCAGCAGCCTGCCGCCGGGGATGAACACTGAAGCTTTCTTT.

J is TRBJ2-7 and V is TRBV30, with D possibly matching TRBD1 (6 bases). This CDR3 has 13 amino acids. Germline CDR1 reads GTSNPN; CDR2 reads SVGIG (reference sequence). Deletions cut 3 bases from V and 2 bases from J, with 11 bases between. The CDR3 nucleotides read TGTGCCTGGAGCTTACAGGGAACCTACGAGCAGTACTTC. Its translation: CAWSLQGTYEQYF.

CDR3 residues: CASSPGQASNEKLFF. Here the CDR3 DNA reads TGTGCCAGCTCACCCGGACAGGCTTCTAATGAAAAACTGTTTTTT. J is TRBJ1-4 and V is TRBV18, with TRBD1 matching 7 bases. CDR1 is KGHSH and CDR2 is LQKENI in the germline V gene. This CDR3 comprises 15 residues. After removal of 3 bases from V and 3 bases from J, the junction contained 4 bases not matched to a gene.

The chain recombines TRBV30 with TRBJ1-2, with unresolved D. The V end lost 0 bases, the J end lost 8 bases, and 13 bases lay between the germline ends. Germline loops: CDR1 GTSNPN, CDR2 SVGIG (reference sequence). There are 13 residues in the CDR3. The CDR3 nucleotides read TGTGCCTGGAGTGTAACGGGAGCTGGGGGCTACACCTTC. Protein sequence: CAWSVTGAGGYTF.

The rearrangement uses TRBV2 and TRBJ2-7; 7 bases are a match to TRBD2. Trimming took 8 bases from V and 5 from J; bases not matched to a gene: 12. Germline V lookup: CDR1 SNHLY, CDR2 FYNNEI. The CDR3 sequence is 14 residues long. CDR3 residues: CASSWRGSVHEQYF. The CDR3, as DNA: TGTGCCAGCTCTTGGCGCGGGAGCGTCCACGAGCAGTACTTC. Combining the CDR3 with reference TRBV2 and TRBJ2-7 gives the whole variable domain EPEVTQTPSHQVTQMGQEVILRCVPISNHLYFYWYRQILGQKVEFLVSFYNNEISEKSEIFDDQFSVERPDGSNFTLKIRSTKLEDSAMYFCASSWRGSVHEQYFGPGTRLTVT.

J is TRBJ1-2 and V is TRBV30; a weak D match, TRBD1 (5 bases). V lost 2 bases and J 8 bases, leaving 12 bases between the germline ends. The germline V gene has CDR1 GTSNPN and CDR2 SVGIG (reference sequence). There are 12 residues in the CDR3. Here the CDR3 DNA reads TGTGCCTGGAGTCGGGACTTCAACGGCTACACCTTC. As protein: CAWSRDFNGYTF.

The chain has TRBV3-1 (or the pseudogene TRBV3-2) and TRBJ1-1, with unresolved D. The CDR3 runs 14 residues. V lost 3 bases and J 0 bases, leaving 8 bases between the germline ends. CDR1 and CDR2 from the germline V gene are LGHDT and YNNKEL (reference sequence). CDR3 region: CASSQSVVNTEAFF. The DNA of the CDR3 is TGTGCCAGCAGCCAGAGCGTGGTGAACACTGAAGCTTTCTTT.

The table lists this clone with a few counts. The chain joins TRBV3-1 (or the pseudogene TRBV3-2) to TRBJ1-5, with TRBD1 identical over 8 bases. Per the germline V gene, CDR1 is LGHDT and CDR2 is YNNKEL (reference sequence). V lost 4 bases, J lost 3 bases, and 5 bases stayed unmatched. This CDR3 has 15 amino acids. CDR3 protein: CASSLRQGFNQPQHF. The CDR3 DNA is TGTGCCAGCAGCCTTAGACAGGGGTTCAATCAGCCCCAGCATTTT.

This clone was picked up one time. The rearrangement joins TRBV5-5 to TRBJ2-3, with TRBD2 matching 7 bases. Per germline, CDR1 SGHKS and CDR2 YYEKEE (reference sequence). With 3 bases clipped from V and 4 bases from J, the junction kept 14 bases outside the gene matches. This CDR3 spans 17 amino acids. CDR3 amino acids: CASSSYVAGVGADTQYF. CDR3 DNA: TGTGCCAGCAGCTCTTACGTGGCGGGAGTAGGGGCAGATACGCAGTATTTT. Together with reference TRBV5-5 and TRBJ2-3, the CDR3 gives the full variable domain: DAGVTQSPTHLIKTRGQQVTLRCSPISGHKSVSWYQQVLGQGPQFIFQYYEKEERGRGNFPDRFSARQFPNYSSELNVNALLLGDSALYLCASSSYVAGVGADTQYFGPGTRLTVL.